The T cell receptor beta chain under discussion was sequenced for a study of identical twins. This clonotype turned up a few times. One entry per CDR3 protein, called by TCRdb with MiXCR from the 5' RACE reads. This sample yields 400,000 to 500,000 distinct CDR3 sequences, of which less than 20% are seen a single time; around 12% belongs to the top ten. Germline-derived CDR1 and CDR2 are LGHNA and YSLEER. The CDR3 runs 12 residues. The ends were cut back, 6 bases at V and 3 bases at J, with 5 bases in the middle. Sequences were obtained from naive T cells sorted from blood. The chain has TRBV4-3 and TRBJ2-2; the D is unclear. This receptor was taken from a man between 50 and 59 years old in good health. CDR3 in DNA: TGCGCCAGCAGTCATTACACCGGGGAGCTGTTTTTT. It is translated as CASSHYTGELFF.